These 6 T cell receptor beta chains were all obtained from the same sample, sequenced in a study of T cells in Graves' hyperthyroidism and ophthalmopathy. What was amplified from RNA transcripts were TCR beta CDR3 regions. An initial round of RT-PCR targeting the TCR CDR3 relied on the HTBI primer set. Each CDR3 protein gets one entry after TCRdb re-called the multiplex PCR reads with MiXCR. The repertoire holds around 520,000 distinct CDR3 sequences, with 14% as singletons. The sequencing sample was made of blood. These receptors were collected from a woman in her 40s with Graves' hyperthyroidism.

This clonotype was counted at least ten times. This chain uses TRBV29-1 with TRBJ1-1, with 12 bases fitting TRBD1. Germline CDR1 reads SQVTM; CDR2 reads ANQGSEA. The CDR3 spans 16 residues. V lost 6 bases, J lost 1 base, and 9 bases stayed unmatched. CDR3 region: CSVRRGQGAKNTEAFF. DNA of the CDR3: TGCAGCGTGAGGAGGGGACAGGGGGCGAAGAACACTGAAGCTTTCTTT.

This chain connects TRBV19 to TRBJ2-7; TRBD2 is a possible D gene (5 bases). Germline lookup yields CDR1 LNHDA and CDR2 SQIVND (reference sequence). The CDR3 extends over 14 amino acids. V gave up 8 bases and J gave up 2 bases, with 16 bases separating them. CDR3 sequence reads: CASSSGLNAYEQYF. DNA of the CDR3: TGTGCCAGTTCGAGCGGCCTTAATGCCTACGAGCAGTACTTC.

This clonotype has only a few counts. The chain is built from TRBV11-2 and TRBJ1-3; weak D call: TRBD1 (5 bases). The CDR3 sequence is 14 residues long. V was cut by 0 bases and J by 7 bases, with 10 bases left in between. Germline lookup yields CDR1 SGHAT and CDR2 FQNNGV. The CDR3 sequence: CASSLDPGMNTIYF. The CDR3 region has the DNA TGTGCCAGCAGCTTAGACCCAGGGATGAACACCATATATTTT.

This clonotype was seen repeatedly, ten times or more. V and J are TRBV6-1 and TRBJ1-1; possible D gene TRBD1, 6 bases. This CDR3 spans 12 amino acids. Trimming removed 5 bases at V and 10 bases at J, with 14 bases between. Germline V gene sequence: CDR1 MNHNS, CDR2 SASEGT. The CDR3 DNA is TGTGCCAGCAGTCGTCGGGGGGCAGGAGCTTTCTTT. This translates into CASSRRGAGAFF.

This clonotype was picked up many times. The rearrangement joins TRBV28 to TRBJ2-1; 13 positions agree with TRBD2. The germline CDR1 and CDR2 sequences are MDHEN and SYDVKM. The CDR3 sequence is 16 residues long. The junction had 8 bases not matched to a gene; V was cut back by 5 bases and J by 7 bases. CDR3 protein: CASSPSWTSGGNEQFF. In nucleotides, the CDR3 is TGTGCCAGCAGTCCCTCCTGGACTAGCGGGGGTAATGAGCAGTTCTTC.

In this sample, this clonotype turned up many times. This chain's CDR3 is CASSPIGGITWNEQFF. CDR3 nucleotide sequence: TGTGCCAGCAGCCCCATCGGGGGAATCACGTGGAATGAGCAGTTCTTC. The chain combines TRBV11-2 with TRBJ2-1; perhaps TRBD2 as D (6 bases). Trimming stripped 5 bases from V and 7 bases from J, with 21 bases between. The CDR3 covers 16 residues. Germline assignment: CDR1 SGHAT and CDR2 FQNNGV.